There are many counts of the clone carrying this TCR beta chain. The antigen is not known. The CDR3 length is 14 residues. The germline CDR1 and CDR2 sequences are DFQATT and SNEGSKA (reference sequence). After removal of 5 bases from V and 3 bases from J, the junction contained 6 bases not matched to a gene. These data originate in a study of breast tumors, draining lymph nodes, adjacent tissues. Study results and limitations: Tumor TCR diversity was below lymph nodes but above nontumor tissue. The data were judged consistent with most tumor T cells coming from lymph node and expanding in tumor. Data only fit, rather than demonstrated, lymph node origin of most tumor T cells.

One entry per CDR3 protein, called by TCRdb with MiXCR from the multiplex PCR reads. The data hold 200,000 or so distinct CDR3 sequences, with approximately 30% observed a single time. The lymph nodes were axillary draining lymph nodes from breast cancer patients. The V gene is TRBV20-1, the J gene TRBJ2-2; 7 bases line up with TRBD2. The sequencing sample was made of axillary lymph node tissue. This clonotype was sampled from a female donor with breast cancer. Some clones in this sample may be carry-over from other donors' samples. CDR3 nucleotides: TGCAGTGCTCCTTGGCGGGGGTACACCGGGGAGCTGTTTTTT. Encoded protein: CSAPWRGYTGELFF.